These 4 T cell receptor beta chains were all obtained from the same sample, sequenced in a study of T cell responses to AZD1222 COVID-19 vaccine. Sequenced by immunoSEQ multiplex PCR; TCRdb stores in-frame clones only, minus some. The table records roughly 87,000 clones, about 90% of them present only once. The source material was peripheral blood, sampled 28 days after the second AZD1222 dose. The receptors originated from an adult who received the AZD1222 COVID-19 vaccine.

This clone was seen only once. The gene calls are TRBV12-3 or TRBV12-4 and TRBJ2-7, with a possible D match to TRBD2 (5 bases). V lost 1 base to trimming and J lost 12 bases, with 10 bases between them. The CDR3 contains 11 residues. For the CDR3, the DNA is TGTGCCAGCAGTTTAGGACGGGAACGGTACTTC. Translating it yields CASSLGRERYF.

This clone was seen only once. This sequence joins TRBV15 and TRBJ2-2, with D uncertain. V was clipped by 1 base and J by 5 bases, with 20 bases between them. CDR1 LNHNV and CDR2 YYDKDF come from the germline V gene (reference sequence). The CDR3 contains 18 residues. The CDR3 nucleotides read TGTGCCACCAGCAGAGCCGAATGGAGTGGGTTTGAGACCGGGGAGCTGTTTTTT. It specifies CATSRAEWSGFETGELFF.

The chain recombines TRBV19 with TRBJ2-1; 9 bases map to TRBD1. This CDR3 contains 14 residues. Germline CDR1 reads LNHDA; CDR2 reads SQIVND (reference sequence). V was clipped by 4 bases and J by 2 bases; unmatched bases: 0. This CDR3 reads CASSRQGAYNEQFF. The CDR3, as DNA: TGTGCCAGTAGTAGACAGGGGGCCTACAATGAGCAGTTCTTC. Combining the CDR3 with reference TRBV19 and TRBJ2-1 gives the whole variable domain DGGITQSPKYLFRKEGQNVTLSCEQNLNHDAMYWYRQDPGQGLRLIYYSQIVNDFQKGDIAEGYSVSREKKESFPLTVTSAQKNPTAFYLCASSRQGAYNEQFFGPGTRLTVL.

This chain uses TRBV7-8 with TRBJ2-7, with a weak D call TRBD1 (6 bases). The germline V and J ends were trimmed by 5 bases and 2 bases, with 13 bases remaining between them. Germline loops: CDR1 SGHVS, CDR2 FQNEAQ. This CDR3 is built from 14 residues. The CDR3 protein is CASSSTGSPYEQYF. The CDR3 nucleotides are TGTGCCAGCAGCAGTACAGGGTCGCCCTACGAGCAGTACTTC.